The TCR beta chain under discussion was sequenced for a study of T cells in Graves' hyperthyroidism and ophthalmopathy. Overall study context: Peripheral blood was drawn at first diagnosis, prior to all treatment. Study-wide results and limits: Most clonotypes expanded in thyroid above 0.001 were likewise present in blood. Separation of ophthalmopathy from stable hyperthyroidism was achieved by a 13 V-J model.

This clonotype occurred many times. Antigen specificity is unknown. Exclusion of patients followed from uncontrolled infection, other autoimmune disease, pregnancy or lactation. TCR beta CDR3 regions were amplified from RNA. During a first-round RT-PCR of the TCR CDR3, the HTBI primer set was used. MiXCR, run by TCRdb on the multiplex PCR reads, gives a single entry per CDR3 protein. The sample holds around 380,000 distinct CDR3 sequences, approximately 13% seen once. The junction had 5 bases not matched to a gene; V was cut back by 9 bases and J by 4 bases. This CDR3 region has 13 residues. Germline CDR1 reads KGHDR; CDR2 reads SFDVKD.

The sample consisted of blood. The chain combines TRBV24-1 with TRBJ1-1; the match to TRBD1 covers 9 bases. This clonotype was sampled from a man younger than 45 with Graves' hyperthyroidism that later progressed to Graves' ophthalmopathy. This chain's CDR3 is CATSLTGGTEAFF. CDR3 nucleotide sequence: TGTGCCACCTCATTGACAGGGGGCACTGAAGCTTTCTTT.